The 25 T cell receptor beta chains reported below all come from one sample, sequenced in a study of blood T cells in healthy people across ages. With a J-beta primer mix and a sample-barcoded 5' primer, a second PCR ran about 6 to 11 cycles. TCRdb re-called the 5' RACE reads with MiXCR, one entry per CDR3 protein. The profile covers 1.4 million to 1.5 million distinct CDR3 sequences, with approximately 42% appearing a single time and 7.9% taken by the ten largest. The sample consisted of blood. These receptors came from a young woman in good health.

About this clonotype: At one boundary the junction diverges from the germline segment, which might be a read error. The chain joins TRBV7-6 to TRBJ2-7; 8 bases agree with TRBD1. Per the germline V gene, CDR1 is SGHVS and CDR2 is FNYEAQ. The CDR3 consists of 17 residues. DNA for the CDR3: TGTGCCAGCAGCTTAGACCCTGACAGGGGCGAGTCCTACGAGCGGTACTTC. This translates into CASSLDPDRGESYERYF.

The chain is built from TRBV10-3 and TRBJ2-1; D may be TRBD2 (6 bases). V gave up 11 bases and J gave up 3 bases, with 17 bases separating them. Per germline, CDR1 ENHRY and CDR2 SYGVKD. The CDR3 covers 14 residues. CDR3 amino acids: CAAEEGPNYNEQFF. For the CDR3, the DNA is TGTGCCGCCGAGGAGGGACCTAACTACAATGAGCAGTTCTTC.

The V call is TRBV11-2, the J call TRBJ2-7; D call uncertain. Trimming stripped 6 bases from V and 3 bases from J, with 12 bases between. Germline V gene sequence: CDR1 SGHAT, CDR2 FQNNGV. The CDR3 runs 13 residues. The CDR3 coding sequence is TGTGCCAGCAGTTTGAGGCCCGGCTACGAGCAGTACTTC. As protein: CASSLRPGYEQYF.

This clonotype appeared a few times. J is TRBJ2-2 and V is TRBV12-3 or TRBV12-4, with 8 bases aligning to TRBD2. J lost 3 bases, V lost 5 bases, and 5 bases had no gene match. This CDR3 region has 15 residues. The CDR3 spells CASSHSGDHTGELFF. The CDR3 DNA reads TGTGCCAGCAGTCATAGCGGGGACCACACCGGGGAGCTGTTTTTT.

The sample holds one count of this clonotype. This chain uses TRBV27 with TRBJ2-3; D is unresolved. The V end was cut by 2 bases, the J end by 2 bases, with 14 bases between. This CDR3 is built from 16 residues. Germline V lookup: CDR1 MNHEY, CDR2 SMNVEV (reference sequence). This CDR3 is CASSLGVSPLTDTQYF. In nucleotides, the CDR3 is TGTGCCAGCAGTTTAGGAGTTTCACCCCTCACAGATACGCAGTATTTT.

The V call is TRBV3-1, the J call TRBJ1-4, with unresolved D. Per germline, CDR1 LGHDT and CDR2 YNNKEL (reference sequence). CDR3 size: 12 residues. V lost 1 base and J lost 7, with 4 bases in between. DNA for the CDR3: TGTGCCAGCAGCCAAGTTTCTGAAAAACTGTTTTTT. The encoded protein is CASSQVSEKLFF.

The chain employs TRBV12-3 or TRBV12-4 and TRBJ1-2; D uncertain. Trimming took off 6 bases at V and 5 bases at J, with 13 bases between the two ends. The CDR3 totals 13 residues. For the CDR3, the DNA is TGTGCCAGCAGGTCTACAGACTCGTATGGCTACACCTTC. Translation gives CASRSTDSYGYTF.

The CDR3 protein is CAIGGGVGDEQYF. As DNA, the CDR3 is TGTGCCATCGGGGGAGGGGTAGGCGATGAGCAGTACTTC. This rearrangement joins TRBV10-3 to TRBJ2-7; TRBD2 aligns across 7 bases. The V gene end was trimmed by 8 bases and the J gene end by 7 bases; junction bases not matched to a gene: 11. Germline-derived CDR1 and CDR2 are ENHRY and SYGVKD. The CDR3 runs to 13 residues.

The genes are TRBV9 and TRBJ2-1, with D possibly being TRBD2 (5 bases). Germline values: CDR1 SGDLS, CDR2 YYNGEE. This CDR3 is built from 12 residues. V was clipped by 0 bases and J by 8 bases, with 6 bases between them. The CDR3 here is CASSVERDEQFF. In DNA form, the CDR3 reads TGTGCCAGCAGCGTAGAGAGGGATGAGCAGTTCTTC.

This rearrangement joins TRBV6-1 to TRBJ2-3, with D unclear. In germline, CDR1 is MNHNS, CDR2 SASEGT. Trimming removed 0 bases at V and 2 bases at J, with 18 bases between. The CDR3 totals 18 residues. The CDR3 sequence: CASSEAGWGTAITDTQYF. CDR3 sequence (DNA): TGTGCCAGCAGTGAAGCGGGTTGGGGAACGGCAATCACAGATACGCAGTATTTT.

This clonotype was picked up a small number of times. The rearrangement uses TRBV6-5 and TRBJ2-5; D perhaps matches TRBD2 (5 bases). Near its end, the DNA agrees better with TRBJ2-7, so the J call may be wrong. Germline loops: CDR1 MNHEY, CDR2 SVGAGI. The CDR3 spans 13 residues. CDR3 loop: CASSYRGSGEQYF. The CDR3 region has the DNA TGTGCCAGCAGCTACAGAGGGAGCGGCGAGCAGTACTTC.

This chain connects TRBV12-3 or TRBV12-4 to TRBJ1-2; D is ambiguous. V gave up 4 bases and J gave up 5 bases, with 14 bases separating them. The CDR3 is made up of 14 amino acids. CDR3 protein: CASSSTTAFYGYTF. The CDR3 coding sequence is TGTGCCAGCAGTTCGACAACAGCCTTTTATGGCTACACCTTC.

This clonotype was seen once. The rearrangement uses TRBV20-1 and TRBJ1-1; maybe TRBD1 (5 bases). Trimming cost V 5 bases and J 1 base, with 11 bases left between them. This CDR3 region has 13 residues. Germline V gene sequence: CDR1 DFQATT, CDR2 SNEGSKA (reference sequence). The CDR3 DNA reads as TGCAGTGCTCTGGGGCGACGGAACACTGAAGCTTTCTTT. This gives the protein CSALGRRNTEAFF.

The chain is built from TRBV2 and TRBJ1-5; D unclear. V gave up 5 bases and J gave up 3 bases, with 11 bases separating them. The germline V gene encodes CDR1 SNHLY and CDR2 FYNNEI. CDR3 length equals 14 residues. For the CDR3, the DNA is TGTGCCAGCAGTTACCGGCCAAACAATCAGCCCCAGCATTTT. Encoded protein: CASSYRPNNQPQHF.

The chain has TRBV6-5 and TRBJ1-6, with D perhaps TRBD1 (5 bases). The CDR3 loop spans 12 amino acids. With 6 bases removed from V and 12 bases from J, the gap between germline ends came to 12 bases. From germline, CDR1 is MNHEY and CDR2 SVGAGI. CDR3 protein: CASSGGPIPLHF. CDR3 nucleotide sequence: TGTGCCAGCAGCGGGGGACCGATACCCCTCCACTTT.

The genes are TRBV20-1 and TRBJ2-7; maybe TRBD1 (6 bases). The tail of the sequence fits TRBJ2-1 better, so the J call may be wrong. The CDR3 totals 15 residues. Germline V CDR1 and CDR2: DFQATT, SNEGSKA (reference sequence). The CDR3 DNA reads TGCAGTGCGACGCGAGGACAGAACAAGCCCTACGAGCAGTTCTTC. It specifies CSATRGQNKPYEQFF.

V usage is TRBV6-5 and J usage is TRBJ2-5, with 12 bases identical to TRBD2. The V and J ends lost 4 bases and 2 bases, in that order; junction bases with no gene match: 5. Germline CDR1 reads MNHEY; CDR2 reads SVGAGI. CDR3 length: 16 amino acids. CDR3 residues: CASSLLAGGNQETQYF. Here the CDR3 DNA reads TGTGCCAGCAGTTTACTAGCGGGAGGTAATCAAGAGACCCAGTACTTC.

The V gene is TRBV7-9, the J gene TRBJ1-2; tentative D call: TRBD1 (5 bases). The V gene lost 1 base and the J gene lost 6 bases, with 9 bases spanning the gap. CDR3 length: 13 residues. From germline, CDR1 is SEHNR and CDR2 FQNEAQ (reference sequence). The CDR3 sequence: CASSLVEQDGYTF. DNA for the CDR3: TGTGCCAGCAGCTTAGTAGAACAGGATGGCTACACCTTC.

The V and J genes are TRBV27 and TRBJ2-3; 8 positions match TRBD1. Per germline, CDR1 MNHEY and CDR2 SMNVEV (reference sequence). After removal of 6 bases from V and 2 bases from J, the junction contained 4 bases not matched to a gene. This CDR3 comprises 14 residues. The CDR3 DNA follows: TGTGCCAGCAGGAAGGGACAGGACACAGATACGCAGTATTTT. Translated: CASRKGQDTDTQYF.

This sequence joins TRBV6-5 and TRBJ1-4; 11 bases agree with TRBD1. CDR1 MNHEY and CDR2 SVGAGI come from the germline V gene. The junction had 6 bases not matched to a gene; V was cut back by 5 bases and J by 7 bases. The CDR3 runs 15 residues. The CDR3 region has the DNA TGTGCCAGCAGTCAGGACAGGGGGCCGGGTGAAAAACTGTTTTTT. Amino acids: CASSQDRGPGEKLFF.

This clonotype came up a few times. The chain joins TRBV10-3 to TRBJ1-1, with D perhaps TRBD1 (6 bases). The CDR3 spans 12 residues. Deletions cut 2 bases from V and 8 bases from J, with 9 bases between. The germline V gene has CDR1 ENHRY and CDR2 SYGVKD. The CDR3 here is CAISEPGTEAFF. CDR3 sequence (DNA): TGTGCCATCAGTGAGCCCGGGACAGAAGCTTTCTTT.

V and J are TRBV27 and TRBJ1-2, with D uncertain. CDR3 length equals 15 residues. Germline-derived CDR1 and CDR2 are MNHEY and SMNVEV (reference sequence). V lost 5 bases, J lost 3 bases, and 16 bases lay in between. The CDR3: CASSLGGPGYYGYTF. CDR3 nucleotides: TGTGCCAGCAGTCTAGGTGGGCCGGGGTACTATGGCTACACCTTC.

The rearrangement links TRBV14 to TRBJ2-7; D is unclear. Trimming stripped 2 bases from V and 5 bases from J, with 10 bases between. The CDR3 consists of 13 residues. Germline V gives CDR1 SGHDN, CDR2 FVKESK. The CDR3 protein is CASSQFAPNEQYF. CDR3 in DNA: TGTGCCAGCAGCCAATTCGCTCCTAACGAGCAGTACTTC.

The rearrangement uses TRBV5-1 and TRBJ2-7; 9 bases map to TRBD1. After removal of 5 bases from V and 3 bases from J, the junction contained 6 bases not matched to a gene. The CDR3 is 14 amino acids. Germline V lookup: CDR1 SGHRS, CDR2 YFSETQ. DNA of the CDR3: TGCGCCAGCAGGGCCGGGACAGGGAACTACGAGCAGTACTTC. The encoded protein is CASRAGTGNYEQYF.

Remarks on this clonotype: Just one base apart from a much larger clone, this may be a read error. This rearrangement joins TRBV4-1 to TRBJ1-2; D possibly corresponds to TRBD1 (5 bases). CDR1 and CDR2 (germline): MGHRA, YSYEKL. V was shortened by 4 bases and J by 1 base, with 10 bases between the two germline ends. The CDR3 has 14 residues. The chain's CDR3 is CASSRGAVNYGYTF. The CDR3 DNA sequence: TGCGCCAGCAGCCGTGGGGCGGTTAACTATGGCTACACCTTC.